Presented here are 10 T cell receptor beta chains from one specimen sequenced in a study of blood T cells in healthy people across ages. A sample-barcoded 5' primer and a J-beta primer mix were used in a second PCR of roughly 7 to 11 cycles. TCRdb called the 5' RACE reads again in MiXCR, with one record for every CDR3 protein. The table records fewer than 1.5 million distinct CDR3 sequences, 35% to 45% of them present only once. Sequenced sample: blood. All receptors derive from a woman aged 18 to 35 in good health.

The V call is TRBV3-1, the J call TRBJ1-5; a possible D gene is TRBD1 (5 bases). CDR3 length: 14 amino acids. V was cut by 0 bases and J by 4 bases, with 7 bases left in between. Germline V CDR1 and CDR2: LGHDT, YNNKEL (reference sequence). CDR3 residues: CASSQEGQNQPQHF. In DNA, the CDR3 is TGTGCCAGCAGCCAAGAGGGGCAGAATCAGCCCCAGCATTTT.

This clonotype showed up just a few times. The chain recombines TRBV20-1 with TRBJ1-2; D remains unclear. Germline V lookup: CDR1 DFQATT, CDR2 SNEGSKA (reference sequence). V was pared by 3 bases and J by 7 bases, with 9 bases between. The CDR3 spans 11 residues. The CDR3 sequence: CSASAMGGYTF. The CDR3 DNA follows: TGCAGTGCTAGCGCTATGGGTGGCTACACCTTC.

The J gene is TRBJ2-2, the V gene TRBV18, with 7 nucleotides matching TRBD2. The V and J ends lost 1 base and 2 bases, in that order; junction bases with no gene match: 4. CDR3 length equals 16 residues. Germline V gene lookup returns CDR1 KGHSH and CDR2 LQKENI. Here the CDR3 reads CASSPLLASNTGELFF. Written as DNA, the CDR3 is TGTGCCAGCTCACCACTACTAGCGTCCAACACCGGGGAGCTGTTTTTT.

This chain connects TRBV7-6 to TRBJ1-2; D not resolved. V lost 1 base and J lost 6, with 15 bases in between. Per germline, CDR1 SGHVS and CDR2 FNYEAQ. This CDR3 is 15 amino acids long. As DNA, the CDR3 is TGTGCCAGCAGCTTAGGTGAAACATTCTGGGATGGCTACACCTTC. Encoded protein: CASSLGETFWDGYTF.

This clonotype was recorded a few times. This CDR3 reads CASSLRGPGDTQYF. CDR3 coding DNA: TGTGCCAGCAGCTTACGGGGGCCGGGAGATACGCAGTATTTT. The rearrangement uses TRBV7-2 and TRBJ2-3; D possibly uses TRBD1 or TRBD2 (6 bases each). CDR3 length: 14 residues. Trimming cost V 2 bases and J 5 bases, with 11 bases left between them. Germline V gives CDR1 SGHTA, CDR2 FQGNSA.

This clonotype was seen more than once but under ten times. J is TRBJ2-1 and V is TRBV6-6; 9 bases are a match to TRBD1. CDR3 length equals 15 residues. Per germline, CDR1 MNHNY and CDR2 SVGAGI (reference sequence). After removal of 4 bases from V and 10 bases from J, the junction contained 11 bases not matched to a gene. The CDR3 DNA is TGTGCCAGCAGTTCCCCGGGACAGGGAGGGCACGAGCAGTTCTTC. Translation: CASSSPGQGGHEQFF.

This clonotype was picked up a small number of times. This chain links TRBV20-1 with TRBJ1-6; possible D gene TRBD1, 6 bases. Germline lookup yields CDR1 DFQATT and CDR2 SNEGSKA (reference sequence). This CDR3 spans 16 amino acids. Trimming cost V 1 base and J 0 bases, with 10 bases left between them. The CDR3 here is CSARVGGSSYNSPLHF. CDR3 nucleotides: TGCAGTGCTAGAGTTGGGGGCAGCTCCTATAATTCACCCCTCCACTTT.

The CDR3 loop reads CASSPSYSQPQHF. CDR3 coding DNA: TGTGCCAGCTCACCTTCATACTCTCAGCCCCAGCATTTT. This chain connects TRBV18 to TRBJ1-5; D ambiguous. Trimming stripped 3 bases from V and 6 bases from J, with 9 bases between. CDR3 size: 13 residues. Germline V gene sequence: CDR1 KGHSH, CDR2 LQKENI.

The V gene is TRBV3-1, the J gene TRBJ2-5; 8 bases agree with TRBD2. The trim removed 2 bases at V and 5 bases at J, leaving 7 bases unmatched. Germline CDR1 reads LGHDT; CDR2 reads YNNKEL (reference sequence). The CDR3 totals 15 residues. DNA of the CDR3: TGTGCCAGCAGCCAAAACAGCGGGAGTGGGGAGACCCAGTACTTC. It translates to CASSQNSGSGETQYF.

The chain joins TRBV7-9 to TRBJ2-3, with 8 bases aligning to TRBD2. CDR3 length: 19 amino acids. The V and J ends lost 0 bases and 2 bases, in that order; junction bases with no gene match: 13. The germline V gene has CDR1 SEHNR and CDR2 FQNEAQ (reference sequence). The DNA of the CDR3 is TGTGCCAGCAGCTTAGCGCTGGTAGCGGGGCAAATTTCCACAGATACGCAGTATTTT. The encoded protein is CASSLALVAGQISTDTQYF.